Given below is one T cell receptor beta chain in context. The antigen remains undetermined. The PCR made use of 60 Vbeta and 13 Jbeta primers. The data were produced by immunoSEQ multiplex PCR, yet TCRdb's version contains in-frame clones alone and is incomplete. The sample holds around 170,000 clones; more than 65% are singletons and the top ten take approximately 3.9%. The record originates from a study of cytomegalovirus exposure and HLA in healthy donors. V was clipped by 0 bases and J by 5 bases, with 4 bases between them. CDR3 size: 12 residues. Germline CDR1 and CDR2: MGHDK and SYGVNS. Whole-study findings and limits: What TCR beta sequences reportedly achieved was accurate prediction of HLA-A and HLA-B alleles in most subjects. Some V segments, TRBV6-2 and TRBV6-3 among them, were indistinguishable and were therefore excluded. TCR beta V- and J-gene trimming was later associated with a missense DCLRE1C variant.

The TCR comes from a man in his fifties in good health and CMV-seronegative. Source material: PBMCs. The chain carries TRBV25-1 and TRBJ2-5; no firm D call. The CDR3 loop reads CASSEYRETQYF. The CDR3 bases are TGTGCCAGCAGTGAATATCGGGAGACCCAGTACTTC.